The clone carrying this T cell receptor (beta chain) appeared once. What it binds is unknown. These data belong to a study of cytomegalovirus exposure and HLA in healthy donors. At the level of the study: T cells numbering approximately 170 million yielded some 110 million unique TCR beta sequences in an earlier analysis.

CDR3 length: 9 amino acids. The PCR contained 60 Vbeta and 13 Jbeta primers. The table came from immunoSEQ multiplex PCR; TCRdb's copy has only in-frame clones and leaves some out. The table includes around 180,000 clones, 84% detected once. Study results and limitations: Testing in vitro showed a few CMV-associated chains specific for CMV antigens. As a later analysis showed, a missense DCLRE1C variant was linked to trimming of TCR beta V- and J-genes. An analysis that came later showed most CMV-associated TCR beta chains appearing HLA-restricted.

Material: PBMCs. The rearrangement uses TRBV12-1 and TRBJ1-1. TRBV12-1 is a pseudogene segment. The clonotype originates from a girl aged 2-10 years in good health and CMV-seropositive. In DNA, the CDR3 is TGTGCCTCGGGCACTGAAGCTTTCTTT. It is translated as CASGTEAFF.